What follows are 27 T cell receptor beta chains derived from one specimen sequenced in a study of T-cell reconstitution after alpha-beta-depleted transplantation in children. For TCRbeta, the library was prepared with unique molecular identifiers. TCRdb redid the calling of the PCR reads with MiXCR, one entry per CDR3 protein. Seen here are about 340,000 distinct CDR3 sequences, about 17% observed once, and the top ten hold around 38%. Here the sequenced sample was PBMCs, mostly from graft donor cells, taken 360 days after TCRalphabeta/CD19-depleted stem cell transplant. The receptors here all came from a male patient between 2 and 9 years old who had a stem cell transplant for acute lymphoblastic leukemia, so the T cells may come from the graft donor.

The chain links TRBV5-1 to TRBJ2-7, with D perhaps matching TRBD2 (5 bases). CDR3 length: 13 residues. Trimming cost V 6 bases and J 1 base, with 11 bases left between them. Germline lookup yields CDR1 SGHRS and CDR2 YFSETQ. In DNA, the CDR3 is TGCGCCAGCACACCAGCGGAATCCTACGAGCAGTACTTC. It specifies CASTPAESYEQYF.

This sequence joins TRBV11-2 and TRBJ2-7; 7 bases are a match to TRBD1. There are 13 residues in the CDR3. The V segment lost 5 bases and the J segment 12 bases; nucleotides outside the gene matches: 13. Germline V gene data show CDR1 as SGHAT and CDR2 as FQNNGV. CDR3 residues: CASSTPLGTVPYF. CDR3 in DNA: TGTGCCAGCAGCACTCCCCTCGGGACAGTTCCGTACTTC. Variable domain in full (rest from reference TRBV11-2 and TRBJ2-7): EAGVAQSPRYKIIEKRQSVAFWCNPISGHATLYWYQQILGQGPKLLIQFQNNGVVDDSQLPKDRFSAERLKGVDSTLKIQPAKLEDSAVYLCASSTPLGTVPYFGPGTRLTVT.

The sample holds many counts of this clonotype. The chain recombines TRBV29-1 with TRBJ2-1; D gene uncertain. The CDR3 is made up of 14 amino acids. The germline V and J ends were trimmed by 3 bases and 4 bases, with 13 bases remaining between them. Germline lookup yields CDR1 SQVTM and CDR2 ANQGSEA. The CDR3 DNA is TGCAGCGTTGATCCCCAGCGAGTATACAATGAGCAGTTCTTC. This sequence encodes CSVDPQRVYNEQFF.

CDR3 sequence (DNA): TGTGCCAGCAGTCGTAGCGGGAAGGGACGAAATGAGCAGTTCTTC. It codes for CASSRSGKGRNEQFF. The chain links TRBV28 to TRBJ2-1; 8 bases match TRBD2. Germline loops: CDR1 MDHEN, CDR2 SYDVKM. The CDR3 totals 15 residues. The V gene end was trimmed by 5 bases and the J gene end by 7 bases; junction bases not matched to a gene: 10.

There are many counts of this clonotype. The CDR3 loop reads CASSLSPTGGRETQYF. In DNA form, the CDR3 reads TGTGCCAGCAGCTTGAGCCCTACAGGGGGCCGGGAGACCCAGTACTTC. The V call is TRBV5-6, the J call TRBJ2-5, with 9 bases aligning to TRBD1. V lost 1 base to trimming and J lost 5 bases; unmatched junction nucleotides: 9. The CDR3 has 16 amino acids. The germline CDR1 and CDR2 sequences are SGHDT and YYEEEE.

This clonotype occurred a few times. The chain links TRBV3-1 to TRBJ1-5; D remains ambiguous. Trimming took off 5 bases at V and 8 bases at J, with 19 bases between the two ends. The CDR3 length is 15 residues. CDR1 LGHDT and CDR2 YNNKEL come from the germline V gene (reference sequence). The CDR3: CASSFGREGTKPQHF. CDR3 nucleotide sequence: TGTGCCAGCAGCTTTGGAAGGGAGGGAACGAAGCCCCAGCATTTT.

This clonotype has more than one count but fewer than ten. This chain connects TRBV6-1 to TRBJ2-1; D not certain. The germline V gene has CDR1 MNHNS and CDR2 SASEGT. The CDR3 is 18 amino acids. Trimming stripped 5 bases from V and 0 bases from J, with 20 bases between. The CDR3 DNA is TGTGCCAGCAGTCTGGACCCCCACTTCCGCTTCTCCTACAATGAGCAGTTCTTC. It codes for CASSLDPHFRFSYNEQFF.

This clonotype was detected many times. The chain combines TRBV24-1 with TRBJ2-1, with 9 bases fitting TRBD2. The junction had 16 bases not matched to a gene; V was cut back by 3 bases and J by 8 bases. Germline loops: CDR1 KGHDR, CDR2 SFDVKD. The CDR3 has 18 amino acids. CDR3 DNA sequence: TGTGCCACCAGTGATGACCAAGCACTAGCGGGCGAGGGAGATGAGCAGTTCTTC. This gives the protein CATSDDQALAGEGDEQFF.

The sample holds a few counts of this clonotype. The chain uses TRBV3-1 and TRBJ2-3; the D gene could be TRBD1 or TRBD2 (5 bases each). The CDR3 is 14 amino acids. CDR1 and CDR2 from the germline V gene are LGHDT and YNNKEL (reference sequence). Trimming cost V 11 bases and J 0 bases, with 15 bases left between them. The CDR3 protein is CASGVGPSTDTQYF. The DNA of the CDR3 is TGTGCCTCTGGGGTGGGACCCAGCACAGATACGCAGTATTTT.

This clonotype was counted a few times. V is TRBV20-1 and J is TRBJ2-3; 7 nucleotides match TRBD2. This CDR3 comprises 14 residues. With 6 bases clipped from V and 5 bases from J, the junction kept 11 bases outside the gene matches. The V gene's germline CDR1 is DFQATT and CDR2 SNEGSKA (reference sequence). CDR3 protein: CSAREGGPRDTQYF. In DNA form, the CDR3 reads TGCAGTGCCAGGGAGGGAGGGCCCAGAGATACGCAGTATTTT.

The chain couples TRBV20-1 to TRBJ2-1, with D possibly matching TRBD2 (6 bases). This CDR3 is built from 16 residues. Germline assignment: CDR1 DFQATT and CDR2 SNEGSKA (reference sequence). Trimming cost V 6 bases and J 1 base, with 19 bases left between them. CDR3 residues: CSAIPPRDWSYNEQFF. Written as DNA, the CDR3 is TGCAGTGCGATTCCCCCGCGGGACTGGTCCTACAATGAGCAGTTCTTC.

This chain links TRBV4-1 with TRBJ2-1; D gene uncertain. The CDR3 spans 14 residues. V was clipped by 2 bases and J by 5 bases, with 10 bases between them. CDR1 MGHRA and CDR2 YSYEKL come from the germline V gene. The chain's CDR3 is CASSQLNADNEQFF. DNA of the CDR3: TGCGCCAGCAGCCAACTAAACGCAGACAATGAGCAGTTCTTC.

This clonotype was observed many times. This rearrangement joins TRBV10-3 to TRBJ2-7; TRBD2 matches at 10 bases. CDR1 ENHRY and CDR2 SYGVKD come from the germline V gene. V lost 4 bases to trimming and J lost 3 bases; unmatched junction nucleotides: 3. This CDR3 comprises 14 residues. The CDR3 is CAISASGRDYEQYF. The CDR3 DNA reads TGTGCCATCAGTGCAAGCGGGAGGGACTACGAGCAGTACTTC.

This chain connects TRBV12-5 to TRBJ2-2; D perhaps matches TRBD2 (6 bases). The CDR3 contains 14 residues. Trimming took 3 bases from V and 5 from J, leaving 10 bases between them. Germline-derived CDR1 and CDR2 are LGHNT and FRNRAP. CDR3 nucleotide sequence: TGTGCTAGTGGTTTAGCCGGGAGAACCGGGGAGCTGTTTTTT. This gives the protein CASGLAGRTGELFF.

The chain is built from TRBV6-5 and TRBJ2-2; 10 bases align to TRBD1. The J segment lost 0 bases and the V segment lost 5 bases, leaving 6 bases of the junction unmatched. Per the germline V gene, CDR1 is MNHEY and CDR2 is SVGAGI. This CDR3 is 17 amino acids long. DNA for the CDR3: TGTGCCAGCAGTCCGTGGACAGGGGGATCGAACACCGGGGAGCTGTTTTTT. This codes for CASSPWTGGSNTGELFF.

The chain couples TRBV5-1 to TRBJ1-4; 7 positions agree with TRBD1. The CDR3 length is 12 residues. Germline V gene sequence: CDR1 SGHRS, CDR2 YFSETQ. The J segment lost 7 bases and the V segment lost 4 bases, leaving 1 base of the junction unmatched. CDR3 amino acids: CASSNRGEKLFF. The CDR3 nucleotides read TGCGCCAGCAGCAACAGGGGTGAAAAACTGTTTTTT.

The table lists this clonotype with a few counts. This chain connects TRBV4-1 to TRBJ2-2; 7 nucleotides agree with TRBD2. Trimming cost V 1 base and J 3 bases; bases outside gene matches: 11. Germline values: CDR1 MGHRA, CDR2 YSYEKL. This CDR3 has 18 residues. CDR3 residues: CASSQGLFTREYTGELFF. In DNA form, the CDR3 reads TGCGCCAGCAGCCAAGGGCTTTTTACGCGGGAGTACACCGGGGAGCTGTTTTTT.

V usage is TRBV10-3 and J usage is TRBJ2-7, with D perhaps matching TRBD1 (5 bases). The germline V gene has CDR1 ENHRY and CDR2 SYGVKD. Trimming stripped 6 bases from V and 4 bases from J, with 10 bases between. This CDR3 is built from 12 residues. DNA of the CDR3: TGTGCCATCAGGCAGACAGAGTACGAGCAGTACTTC. Translated, it gives CAIRQTEYEQYF.

This clonotype was detected a few times. The chain uses TRBV7-8 and TRBJ2-7; D not resolved. Germline V gene lookup returns CDR1 SGHVS and CDR2 FQNEAQ. V lost 0 bases and J lost 4, with 22 bases in between. The CDR3 has 18 residues. CDR3 coding DNA: TGTGCCAGCAGCTTAGCGCCCAGACGATCGCCCCTAGGGTACGAGCAGTACTTC. Protein product: CASSLAPRRSPLGYEQYF. The complete variable domain, with remaining parts taken from reference TRBV7-8 and TRBJ2-7, reads GAGVSQSPRYKVAKRGQDVALRCDPISGHVSLFWYQQALGQGPEFLTYFQNEAQLDKSGLPSDRFFAERPEGSVSTLKIQRTQQEDSAVYLCASSLAPRRSPLGYEQYFGPGTRLTVT.

This clonotype was recorded a few times. V and J are TRBV29-1 and TRBJ1-3; D might be TRBD1 (5 bases). The germline gives CDR1 SQVTM, CDR2 ANQGSEA. The CDR3 extends over 13 amino acids. The V end lost 0 bases, the J end lost 5 bases, and 8 bases lay between the germline ends. The CDR3 DNA sequence: TGCAGCGTTGAAGAATACAGGAGAAACACCATATATTTT. It encodes CSVEEYRRNTIYF.

The chain employs TRBV5-5 and TRBJ2-7; D uncertain. The length of the CDR3 is 13 residues. Germline loops: CDR1 SGHKS, CDR2 YYEKEE (reference sequence). Trimming took 4 bases from V and 2 from J, leaving 10 bases between them. In DNA, the CDR3 is TGTGCCAGCAGCCCCTACGACCCCTACGAGCAGTACTTC. It is translated as CASSPYDPYEQYF.

The genes are TRBV7-3 and TRBJ2-5; perhaps D is TRBD1 or TRBD2 (6 bases each). Germline lookup yields CDR1 SGHTA and CDR2 FQGTGA. Between the trimmed V and J ends, which lost 1 base and 3 bases, there was a span of 18 bases. The CDR3 has 17 residues. Written as DNA, the CDR3 is TGTGCCAGCAGCTTAAATGGCCGCGGGACACACAAAGAGACCCAGTACTTC. It yields the protein CASSLNGRGTHKETQYF. The full variable domain, with the rest looked up from reference TRBV7-3 and TRBJ2-5, is GAGVSQTPSNKVTEKGKYVELRCDPISGHTALYWYRQSLGQGPEFLIYFQGTGAADDSGLPNDRFFAVRPEGSVSTLKIQRTERGDSAVYLCASSLNGRGTHKETQYFGPGTRLLVL.

This clonotype showed up just a few times. The chain has TRBV27 and TRBJ1-1, with a possible D match to TRBD1 (5 bases). Between the trimmed V and J ends, which lost 3 bases and 3 bases, there was a span of 11 bases. Germline CDR1 and CDR2: MNHEY and SMNVEV (reference sequence). The CDR3 is made up of 14 amino acids. The CDR3 sequence: CASSFSKGDTEAFF. In nucleotides, the CDR3 is TGTGCCAGCAGTTTCTCGAAAGGGGACACTGAAGCTTTCTTT.

This clonotype occurred a few times. The CDR3 loop reads CASSPVPLGTYEQYF. CDR3 DNA sequence: TGTGCCAGCAGCCCAGTCCCCCTAGGTACCTACGAGCAGTACTTC. The chain employs TRBV7-2 and TRBJ2-7, with unresolved D. Germline V lookup: CDR1 SGHTA, CDR2 FQGNSA. The CDR3 totals 15 residues. With 5 bases removed from V and 2 bases from J, the gap between germline ends came to 16 bases.

This clonotype was counted only a few times. This rearrangement joins TRBV12-3 or TRBV12-4 to TRBJ2-3, with D possibly TRBD2 on 7 matching bases. This CDR3 is 16 amino acids long. Deletions cut 2 bases from V and 1 base from J, with 13 bases between. The CDR3, as DNA: TGTGCCAGCAGTTTACGGGGGGCGATGGGCACAGATACGCAGTATTTT. Encoded protein: CASSLRGAMGTDTQYF.

The chain has TRBV9 and TRBJ2-3, with D unclear. The germline V gene encodes CDR1 SGDLS and CDR2 YYNGEE. V was cut by 1 base and J by 5 bases, with 8 bases left in between. The CDR3 loop spans 13 amino acids. CDR3 loop: CASSVYLRDTQYF. CDR3 DNA sequence: TGTGCCAGCAGCGTATATCTCAGAGATACGCAGTATTTT.

This clonotype was seen once. V usage is TRBV12-3 or TRBV12-4 and J usage is TRBJ2-2; TRBD1 matches 7 bases. Unmatched junction bases numbered 13, after V lost 5 bases and J lost 1 base. The CDR3 sequence is 18 residues long. The DNA for the CDR3 is TGTGCCAGCAGTCCCCATTTATCGACAGGGATGAACACCGGGGAGCTGTTTTTT. Encoded protein: CASSPHLSTGMNTGELFF.